What follows are 10 T cell receptor beta chains derived from one specimen sequenced in a study of neurological immune-mediated disorders. TCRdb redid the calling of the 5' RACE reads with MiXCR, one entry per CDR3 protein. The sample carries more than 40,000 distinct CDR3 sequences, over 9.5% recorded once. Time point given: longitudinal time-point 3. Sequenced material: PBMCs. Receptors originate from a male donor with HTLV-1-associated myelopathy (HAM/TSP).

This clonotype was counted at least ten times. This rearrangement joins TRBV7-2 to TRBJ2-5, with D unresolved. Trimming pared 3 bases from V and 5 bases from J, leaving 13 bases between. This CDR3 contains 14 residues. Germline V lookup: CDR1 SGHTA, CDR2 FQGNSA. Here the CDR3 reads CASSFRSRRETQYF. The CDR3, as DNA: TGTGCCAGCAGCTTTAGGTCCCGGCGGGAGACCCAGTACTTC.

This clonotype was counted many times. The chain carries TRBV15 and TRBJ1-1, with D uncertain. The germline V and J ends were trimmed by 0 bases and 2 bases, with 10 bases remaining between them. The CDR3 covers 15 residues. Per germline, CDR1 LNHNV and CDR2 YYDKDF (reference sequence). The CDR3 DNA reads TGTGCCACCAGCAGAGAGATAGGGATTAACACTGAAGCTTTCTTT. It specifies CATSREIGINTEAFF.

Points on this clonotype: A much larger clone is a single base away; this may be a read error. The chain joins TRBV6-2 or TRBV6-3 to TRBJ2-7; a weak D match, TRBD1 (6 bases). Deletions cut 2 bases from V and 2 bases from J, with 10 bases between. This CDR3 is 14 amino acids long. Germline assignment: CDR1 MNHEY and CDR2 SVGEGT. Written as DNA, the CDR3 is TGTGCCAGCAGTTACCGGACAGTGGCCTACGAGCAGTACTTC. Protein product: CASSYRTVAYEQYF.

This clonotype appeared many times. The genes are TRBV4-3 and TRBJ1-6; D uncertain. The CDR3 is 15 amino acids. In germline, CDR1 is LGHNA, CDR2 YSLEER. Deletions cut 0 bases from V and 8 bases from J, with 11 bases between. The chain's CDR3 is CASSQDTRSHSPLHF. For the CDR3, the DNA is TGCGCCAGCAGCCAAGACACCAGGAGCCATTCACCCCTCCACTTT.

This clonotype was found many times. This chain joins TRBV27 and TRBJ1-5, with unresolved D. The ends were cut back, 5 bases at V and 0 bases at J, with 11 bases in the middle. CDR1 MNHEY and CDR2 SMNVEV come from the germline V gene (reference sequence). CDR3 length: 15 residues. The CDR3 here is CASSINPDSNQPQHF. In DNA form, the CDR3 reads TGTGCCAGCAGTATCAACCCCGATAGCAATCAGCCCCAGCATTTT.

In its sample, this clonotype was seen many times. No DNA is shown, since the ends of the CDR3 on it are uncertain; the CDR3 is the one TCRdb lists. The CDR3 region is CASSEWARGSVLFF. The chain is built from TRBV25-1 and TRBJ1-4. The germline V gene has CDR1 MGHDK and CDR2 SYGVNS. A total of 14 residues make up the CDR3, ends included.

This clonotype appeared many times. In DNA, the CDR3 is TGCGCCAGCAGCCGCGCCCATTCACCCCTCCACTTT. Translating it yields CASSRAHSPLHF. The gene calls are TRBV5-1 and TRBJ1-6; D gene ambiguous. CDR3 size: 12 residues. From germline, CDR1 is SGHRS and CDR2 YFSETQ. V lost 4 bases and J 8 bases, leaving 7 bases between the germline ends.

V is TRBV6-6 and J is TRBJ2-7; 7 positions match TRBD2. With 7 bases clipped from V and 2 bases from J, the junction kept 8 bases outside the gene matches. CDR1 and CDR2 from the germline V gene are MNHNY and SVGAGI (reference sequence). CDR3 length: 14 residues. The CDR3 bases are TGTGCCAGCACCCCGGGGAGGGGAGCCTACGAGCAGTACTTC. Translating it yields CASTPGRGAYEQYF.

This clonotype was counted many times. The chain uses TRBV7-9 and TRBJ2-2; 10 bases are a match to TRBD1. CDR1 and CDR2 from the germline V gene are SEHNR and FQNEAQ (reference sequence). CDR3 length equals 15 residues. Unmatched junction bases numbered 10, after V lost 9 bases and J lost 6 bases. The CDR3 sequence: CASNRDRGLPGELFF. The CDR3 region has the DNA TGTGCCAGTAACCGGGACAGGGGTTTACCCGGGGAGCTGTTTTTT.

This clonotype was detected ten times or more. The rearrangement links TRBV7-2 to TRBJ2-5; 9 bases match TRBD1. CDR1 SGHTA and CDR2 FQGNSA come from the germline V gene. Trimming took 7 bases from V and 7 from J; bases not matched to a gene: 7. This CDR3 is built from 13 residues. CDR3 in amino acids: CASNLRQGGTQYF. The CDR3 DNA reads as TGTGCCAGCAACCTCAGACAGGGGGGGACCCAGTACTTC.